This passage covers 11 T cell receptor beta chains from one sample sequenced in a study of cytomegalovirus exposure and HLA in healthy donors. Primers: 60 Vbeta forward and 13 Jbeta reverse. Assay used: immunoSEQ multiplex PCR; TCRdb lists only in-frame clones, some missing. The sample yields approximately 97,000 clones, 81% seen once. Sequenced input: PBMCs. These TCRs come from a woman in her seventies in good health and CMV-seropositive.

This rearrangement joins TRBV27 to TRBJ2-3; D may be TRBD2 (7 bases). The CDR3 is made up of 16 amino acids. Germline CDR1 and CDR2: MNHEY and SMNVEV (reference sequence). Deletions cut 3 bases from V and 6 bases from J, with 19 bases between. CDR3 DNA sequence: TGTGCCAGCAGTTTGACAGGAGCTAGCGGTTTCGATACGCAGTATTTT. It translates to CASSLTGASGFDTQYF.

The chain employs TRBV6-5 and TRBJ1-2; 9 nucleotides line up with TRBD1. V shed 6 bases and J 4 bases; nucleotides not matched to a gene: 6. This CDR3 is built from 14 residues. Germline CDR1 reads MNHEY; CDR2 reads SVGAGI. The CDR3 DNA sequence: TGTGCCAGCAGCCTAGGGACAGGGACCTATGGCTACACCTTC. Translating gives CASSLGTGTYGYTF.

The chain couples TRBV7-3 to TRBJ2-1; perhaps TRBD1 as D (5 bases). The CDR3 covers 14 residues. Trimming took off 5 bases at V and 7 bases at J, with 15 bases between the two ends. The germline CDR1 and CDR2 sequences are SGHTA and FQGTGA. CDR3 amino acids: CASSPGQSPNEQFF. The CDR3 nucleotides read TGTGCCAGCAGCCCAGGGCAGAGCCCAAATGAGCAGTTCTTC.

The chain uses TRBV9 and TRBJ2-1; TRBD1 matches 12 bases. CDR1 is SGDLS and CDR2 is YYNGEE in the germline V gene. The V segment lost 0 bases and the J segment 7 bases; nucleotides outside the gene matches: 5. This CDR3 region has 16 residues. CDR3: CASSVAPGQGANEQFF. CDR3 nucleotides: TGTGCCAGCAGCGTAGCCCCGGGACAGGGGGCGAATGAGCAGTTCTTC.

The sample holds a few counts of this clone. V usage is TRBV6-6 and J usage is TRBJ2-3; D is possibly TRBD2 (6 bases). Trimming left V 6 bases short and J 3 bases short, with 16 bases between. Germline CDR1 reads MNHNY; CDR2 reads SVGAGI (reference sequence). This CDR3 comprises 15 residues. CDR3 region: CASRYRGGTTDTQYF. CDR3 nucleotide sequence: TGTGCCAGCAGGTACCGTGGGGGGACTACAGATACGCAGTATTTT.

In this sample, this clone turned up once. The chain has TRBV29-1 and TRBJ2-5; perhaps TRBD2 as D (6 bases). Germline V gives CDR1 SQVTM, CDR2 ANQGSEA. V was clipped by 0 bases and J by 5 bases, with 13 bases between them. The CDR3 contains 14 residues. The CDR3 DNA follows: TGCAGCGTTGAAGAAAGGGACTCTCCGGAGACCCAGTACTTC. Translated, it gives CSVEERDSPETQYF.

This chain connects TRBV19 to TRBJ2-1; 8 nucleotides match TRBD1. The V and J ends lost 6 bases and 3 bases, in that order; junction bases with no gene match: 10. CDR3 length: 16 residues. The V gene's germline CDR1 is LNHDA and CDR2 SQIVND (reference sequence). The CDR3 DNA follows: TGTGCCAGTAGCAGCGAGAGGGACAGGTACTACAATGAGCAGTTCTTC. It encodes CASSSERDRYYNEQFF.

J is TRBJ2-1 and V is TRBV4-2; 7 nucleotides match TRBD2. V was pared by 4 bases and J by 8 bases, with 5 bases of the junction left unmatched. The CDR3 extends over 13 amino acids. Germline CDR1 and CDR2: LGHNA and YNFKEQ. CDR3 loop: CASSREAGDEQFF. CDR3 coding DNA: TGTGCCAGCAGCCGAGAGGCGGGAGATGAGCAGTTCTTC.

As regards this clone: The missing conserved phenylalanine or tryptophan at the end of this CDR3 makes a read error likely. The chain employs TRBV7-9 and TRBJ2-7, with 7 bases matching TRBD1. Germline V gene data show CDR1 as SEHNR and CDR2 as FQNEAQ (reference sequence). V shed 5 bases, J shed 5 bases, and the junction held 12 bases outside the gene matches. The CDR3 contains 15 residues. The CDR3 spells CASSQAVRGRNEQYL. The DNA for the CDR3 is TGTGCCAGCAGCCAAGCGGTAAGGGGGCGGAACGAGCAGTACCTC.

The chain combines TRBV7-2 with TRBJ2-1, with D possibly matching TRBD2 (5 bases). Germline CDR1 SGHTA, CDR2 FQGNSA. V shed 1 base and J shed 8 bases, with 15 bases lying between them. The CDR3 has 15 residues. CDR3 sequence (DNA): TGTGCCAGCAGCTTAGATGGATTTTCGAGGGATGAGCAGTTCTTC. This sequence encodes CASSLDGFSRDEQFF.

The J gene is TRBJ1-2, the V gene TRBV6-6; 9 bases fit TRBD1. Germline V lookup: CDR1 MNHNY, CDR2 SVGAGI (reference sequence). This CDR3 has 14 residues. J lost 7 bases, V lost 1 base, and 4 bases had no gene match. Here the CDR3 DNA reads TGTGCCAGCAGTTACTTACAGGGGGCAGGTGGCTACACCTTC. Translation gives CASSYLQGAGGYTF.